The subject of this entry is one T cell receptor (beta chain). This record comes from a study of control samples from healthy donors and cancer patients. Libraries were prepared by immunoSEQ multiplex PCR; TCRdb keeps only in-frame clonotypes and omits some of them. The top ten hold about 10% of the sample, which has 90,000 to 100,000 clones, 70% to 80% seen once. Sequenced material: blood. This receptor was taken from a young woman in good health.

CDR3 in DNA: TGCAGCGTTGCCCGGGACGGAAACACCATATATTTT. It codes for CSVARDGNTIYF. The chain employs TRBV29-1 and TRBJ1-3; possibly TRBD1 for D (5 bases). The V and J ends lost 4 bases and 4 bases respectively, with 8 bases between them. CDR3 length equals 12 residues. Per the germline V gene, CDR1 is SQVTM and CDR2 is ANQGSEA.